The 5 T cell receptor beta chains presented below share a single source sample, sequenced in a study of blood T cell repertoires in COVID-19. Method: immunoSEQ multiplex PCR; TCRdb's copy keeps in-frame clones and lacks some. The sample lists some 150,000 clones, roughly 84% occurring once. The specimen sequenced was peripheral blood. The source is a woman aged 55-75 years with COVID-19, enrolled during active disease.

J is TRBJ1-2 and V is TRBV6-5; 7 bases align to TRBD1. The junction had 2 bases not matched to a gene; V was cut back by 5 bases and J by 2 bases. Per germline, CDR1 MNHEY and CDR2 SVGAGI. The CDR3 consists of 13 residues. The DNA for the CDR3 is TGTGCCAGCAGTCCGACAGGGAACTATGGCTACACCTTC. Residues: CASSPTGNYGYTF.

The table lists this clone with a few counts. V gene TRBV18 combines with J gene TRBJ1-1, with 7 bases aligning to TRBD1. Germline assignment: CDR1 KGHSH and CDR2 LQKENI. The trim removed 4 bases at V and 4 bases at J, leaving 3 bases unmatched. CDR3 length: 13 amino acids. CDR3 sequence reads: CASSQGASTEAFF. CDR3 sequence (DNA): TGTGCCAGCTCACAGGGGGCCAGCACTGAAGCTTTCTTT.

Here the CDR3 reads CASSSKGGYTF. CDR3 nucleotide sequence: TGTGCCAGCAGCTCCAAGGGGGGCTACACCTTC. The V call is TRBV11-2, the J call TRBJ1-2; D possibly corresponds to TRBD1 (5 bases). This CDR3 has 11 amino acids. Germline V gives CDR1 SGHAT, CDR2 FQNNGV. With 4 bases removed from V and 8 bases from J, the gap between germline ends came to 8 bases.

V and J are TRBV9 and TRBJ2-5; tentative D call: TRBD2 (5 bases). Trimming removed 5 bases from V and 1 base from J, with 9 bases in between. The germline V gene encodes CDR1 SGDLS and CDR2 YYNGEE. CDR3 size: 13 residues. CDR3 in DNA: TGTGCCAGCAGTTATCGGGGCCAAGAGACCCAGTACTTC. The encoded protein is CASSYRGQETQYF.

V usage is TRBV10-3 and J usage is TRBJ1-1; D may be TRBD1 (6 bases). Trimming stripped 0 bases from V and 1 base from J, with 9 bases between. The CDR3 consists of 15 residues. CDR1 and CDR2 (germline): ENHRY, SYGVKD. CDR3 sequence reads: CAISESGRGNTEAFF. The CDR3 nucleotides read TGTGCCATCAGTGAGTCGGGCAGGGGGAACACTGAAGCTTTCTTT.